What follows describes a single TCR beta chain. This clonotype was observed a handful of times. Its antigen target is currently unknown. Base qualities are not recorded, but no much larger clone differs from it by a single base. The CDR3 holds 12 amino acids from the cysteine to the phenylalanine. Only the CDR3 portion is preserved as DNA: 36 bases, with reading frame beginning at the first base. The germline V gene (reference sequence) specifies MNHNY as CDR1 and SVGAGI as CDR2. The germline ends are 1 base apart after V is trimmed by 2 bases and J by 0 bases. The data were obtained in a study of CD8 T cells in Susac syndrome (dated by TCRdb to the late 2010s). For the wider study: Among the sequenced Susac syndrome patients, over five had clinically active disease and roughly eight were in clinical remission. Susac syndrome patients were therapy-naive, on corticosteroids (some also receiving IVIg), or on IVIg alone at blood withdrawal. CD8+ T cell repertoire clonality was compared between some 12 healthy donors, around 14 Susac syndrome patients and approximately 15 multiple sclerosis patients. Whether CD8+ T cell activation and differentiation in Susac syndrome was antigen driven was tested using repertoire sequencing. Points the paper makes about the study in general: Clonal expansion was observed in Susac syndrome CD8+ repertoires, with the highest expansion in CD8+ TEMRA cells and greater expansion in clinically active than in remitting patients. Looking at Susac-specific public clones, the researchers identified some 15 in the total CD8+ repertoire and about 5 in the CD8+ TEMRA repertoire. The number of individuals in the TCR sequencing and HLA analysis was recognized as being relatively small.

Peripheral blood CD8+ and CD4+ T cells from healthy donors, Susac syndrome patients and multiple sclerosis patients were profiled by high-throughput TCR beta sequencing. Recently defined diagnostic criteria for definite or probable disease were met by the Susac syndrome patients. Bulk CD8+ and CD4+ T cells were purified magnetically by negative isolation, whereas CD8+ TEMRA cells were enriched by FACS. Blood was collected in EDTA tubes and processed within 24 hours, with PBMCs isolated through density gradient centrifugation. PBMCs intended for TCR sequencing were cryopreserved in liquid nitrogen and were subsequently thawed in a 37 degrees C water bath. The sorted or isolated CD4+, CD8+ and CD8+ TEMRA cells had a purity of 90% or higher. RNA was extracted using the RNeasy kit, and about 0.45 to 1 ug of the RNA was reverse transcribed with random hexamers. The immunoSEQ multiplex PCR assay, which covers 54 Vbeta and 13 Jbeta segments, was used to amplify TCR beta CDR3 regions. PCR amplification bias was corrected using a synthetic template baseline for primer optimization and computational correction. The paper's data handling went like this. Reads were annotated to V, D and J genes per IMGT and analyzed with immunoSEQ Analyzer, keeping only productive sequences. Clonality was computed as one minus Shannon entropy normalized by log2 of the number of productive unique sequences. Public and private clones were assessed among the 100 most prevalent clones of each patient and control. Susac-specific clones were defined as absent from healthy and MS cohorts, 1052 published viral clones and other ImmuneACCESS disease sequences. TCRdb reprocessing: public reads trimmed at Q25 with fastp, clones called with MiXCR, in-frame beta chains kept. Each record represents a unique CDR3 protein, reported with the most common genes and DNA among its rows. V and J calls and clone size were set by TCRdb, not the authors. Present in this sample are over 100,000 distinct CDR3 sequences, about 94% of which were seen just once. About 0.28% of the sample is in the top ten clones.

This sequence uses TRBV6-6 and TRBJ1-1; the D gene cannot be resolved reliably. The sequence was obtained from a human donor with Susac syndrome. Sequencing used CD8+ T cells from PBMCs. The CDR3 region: CASSYMNTEAFF. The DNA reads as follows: TGTGCCAGCAGTTACATGAACACTGAAGCTTTCTTT.